This T cell receptor beta chain was found in a study of T cell responses to AZD1222 COVID-19 vaccine. V shed 5 bases and J shed 4 bases, with 11 bases lying between them. The CDR3 is made up of 13 amino acids. The V gene's germline CDR1 is SEHNR and CDR2 FQNEAQ (reference sequence). This clone was recorded once. Its antigen is unknown. Notes on the study in general: Reportedly, close to half of spike-specific TCRs are directed against unmutated variant regions. Most donors were white British, females outnumbered males, and clonal diversity was possibly underestimated. Across the whole spike, CD4 TCRs peaked at regions 160-218 and 743-854. Samples come after the peak T cell response, not at day 14.

Assay used: immunoSEQ multiplex PCR; TCRdb lists only in-frame clones, some missing. The sample lists 110,000 or so clones, approximately 90% occurring once. The source was peripheral blood, collected 28 days after the second AZD1222 dose. The clonotype originates from an adult who received the AZD1222 COVID-19 vaccine. This sequence joins TRBV7-9 and TRBJ1-1; tentatively, D is TRBD1 (5 bases). CDR3 protein: CASSRNGGTEAFF. The DNA for the CDR3 is TGTGCCAGCAGCCGCAACGGGGGCACTGAAGCTTTCTTT.